These 25 T cell receptor beta chains were sequenced from one sample in a study of cytomegalovirus exposure and HLA in healthy donors. Produced via immunoSEQ multiplex PCR; TCRdb's table is partial and in-frame only. The sample holds approximately 150,000 clones, 70% to 90% seen once. Sequencing was done on a sample of PBMCs. The source is a man aged 18 to 30 in good health and CMV-seropositive.

This clone was recorded only once. The chain recombines TRBV2 with TRBJ1-2; TRBD1 agrees at 10 bases. Germline assignment: CDR1 SNHLY and CDR2 FYNNEI. Trimming removed 5 bases from V and 3 bases from J; junction bases left unmatched: 9. The CDR3 consists of 16 residues. CDR3 bases: TGTGCCAGCAGTTTACCCGGACAGGGGGTATACTATGGCTACACCTTC. This encodes CASSLPGQGVYYGYTF.

This CDR3 is CASRDRGLNEKLFF. The CDR3 DNA is TGTGCCAGCAGAGACAGGGGCCTAAATGAAAAACTGTTTTTT. V usage is TRBV6-1 and J usage is TRBJ1-4, with 8 bases fitting TRBD1. CDR3 length equals 14 residues. CDR1 MNHNS and CDR2 SASEGT come from the germline V gene. V lost 6 bases to trimming and J lost 5 bases; unmatched junction nucleotides: 5.

The CDR3 coding sequence is TGTGCCAGCAGGAGACAGGGCGGTGAAAAACTGTTTTTT. It codes for CASRRQGGEKLFF. This chain links TRBV6-1 with TRBJ1-4; TRBD1 matches 7 bases. V lost 6 bases and J lost 7; bases outside the gene matches: 5. CDR3 length: 13 amino acids. Germline CDR1 and CDR2: MNHNS and SASEGT.

This rearrangement joins TRBV9 to TRBJ2-7; 9 nucleotides align to TRBD1. Germline values: CDR1 SGDLS, CDR2 YYNGEE. J was trimmed by 3 bases and V by 3 bases; bases with no gene match: 7. CDR3 length equals 15 residues. CDR3 nucleotides: TGTGCCAGCAGCGGGTACAGACAGGGGGTCTACGAGCAGTACTTC. The encoded protein is CASSGYRQGVYEQYF.

This chain connects TRBV18 to TRBJ1-3; D possibly corresponds to TRBD1 (5 bases). From germline, CDR1 is KGHSH and CDR2 LQKENI. Between the trimmed V and J ends, which lost 6 bases and 3 bases, there was a span of 15 bases. CDR3 size: 15 residues. The CDR3 sequence: CASSTKDSLGNTIYF. In nucleotides, the CDR3 is TGTGCCAGCTCTACGAAAGACAGCCTTGGAAACACCATATATTTT.

The chain has TRBV27 and TRBJ1-4; TRBD1 matches at 10 bases. The CDR3 runs 13 residues. V was clipped by 5 bases and J by 9 bases; unmatched bases: 3. Germline loops: CDR1 MNHEY, CDR2 SMNVEV (reference sequence). DNA of the CDR3: TGTGCCAGCAGTAGGACAGGGGGGCAAAAACTGTTTTTT. Protein product: CASSRTGGQKLFF. Full variable domain (missing parts from reference TRBV27 and TRBJ1-4): EAQVTQNPRYLITVTGKKLTVTCSQNMNHEYMSWYRQDPGLGLRQIYYSMNVEVTDKGDVPEGYKVSRKEKRNFPLILESPSPNQTSLYFCASSRTGGQKLFFGSGTQLSVL.

The chain uses TRBV11-2 and TRBJ2-1, with D perhaps TRBD2 (5 bases). The germline V gene has CDR1 SGHAT and CDR2 FQNNGV. V shed 0 bases and J shed 1 base, with 19 bases lying between them. The CDR3 totals 19 residues. The CDR3 DNA follows: TGTGCCAGCAGCTTAGAAGGAGGCTTGGGGATGAGGTCCTACAATGAGCAGTTCTTC. Translating it yields CASSLEGGLGMRSYNEQFF.

There are a few counts of this clone. Other DNA sequences from this sample encode an identical CDR3 as well. This chain joins TRBV6-5 and TRBJ1-2; D is possibly TRBD1 (6 bases). The CDR3 consists of 14 residues. Germline V gene sequence: CDR1 MNHEY, CDR2 SVGAGI. Trimming cost V 2 bases and J 2 bases, with 9 bases left between them. CDR3 in amino acids: CASSYDRKNYGYTF. CDR3 coding DNA: TGTGCCAGCAGTTACGACAGGAAGAACTATGGCTACACCTTC.

The V and J genes are TRBV10-3 and TRBJ2-2; 8 nucleotides align to TRBD1. Germline CDR1 reads ENHRY; CDR2 reads SYGVKD. The CDR3 totals 13 residues. With 10 bases clipped from V and 4 bases from J, the junction kept 5 bases outside the gene matches. The CDR3, as DNA: TGTGCCACGCGGACAGGGACCACCGGGGAGCTGTTTTTT. Protein: CATRTGTTGELFF.

The sample holds a few counts of this clone. The V gene is TRBV30, the J gene TRBJ2-7, with a tentative D call TRBD1 (7 bases). Trimming stripped 1 base from V and 10 bases from J, with 14 bases between. The germline V gene encodes CDR1 GTSNPN and CDR2 SVGIG (reference sequence). This CDR3 is 12 amino acids long. The CDR3 loop reads CAWSAQGGTQYF. The CDR3 coding sequence is TGTGCCTGGAGTGCCCAGGGGGGCACACAGTACTTC.

This chain connects TRBV2 to TRBJ2-1, with 9 nucleotides matching TRBD2. Germline CDR1 and CDR2: SNHLY and FYNNEI. After removal of 0 bases from V and 4 bases from J, the junction contained 13 bases not matched to a gene. The CDR3 has 19 residues. The CDR3 DNA reads TGTGCCAGCAGTGAAGCCTCGTGGGATAGCGGGAGTGATTACAATGAGCAGTTCTTC. The encoded protein is CASSEASWDSGSDYNEQFF.

This chain joins TRBV5-3 and TRBJ1-1; D ambiguous. TRBV5-3 is an open reading frame whose function is uncertain. CDR3 length: 14 residues. V gave up 2 bases and J gave up 2 bases, with 10 bases separating them. The CDR3: CARSFAEPNTEAFF. CDR3 nucleotides: TGTGCCAGAAGCTTTGCAGAACCCAACACTGAAGCTTTCTTT.

This sequence joins TRBV23-1 and TRBJ1-1; no reliable D call. TRBV23-1 is an open reading frame, and its role is uncertain. This CDR3 has 16 amino acids. Trimming pared 3 bases from V and 5 bases from J, leaving 19 bases between. The CDR3 DNA reads TGCGCCAGCAGTCAGTCCCAGAAAGGCTGGGCGACTGAAGCTTTCTTT. Its protein is CASSQSQKGWATEAFF.

This chain links TRBV29-1 with TRBJ1-2, with 7 bases that match TRBD1. The CDR3 sequence is 12 residues long. V was pared by 5 bases and J by 4 bases, with 4 bases of the junction left unmatched. Germline loops: CDR1 SQVTM, CDR2 ANQGSEA. This chain's CDR3 is CSVKGDSYGYTF. CDR3 nucleotides: TGCAGCGTTAAGGGGGACAGCTATGGCTACACCTTC. The variable domain in full, with the rest retrieved from reference TRBV29-1 and TRBJ1-2, is SAVISQKPSRDICQRGTSLTIQCQVDSQVTMMFWYRQQPGQSLTLIATANQGSEATYESGFVIDKFPISRPNLTFSTLTVSNMSPEDSSIYLCSVKGDSYGYTFGSGTRLTVV.

The chain joins TRBV10-1 to TRBJ2-3; 7 bases line up with TRBD1. Germline V gene lookup returns CDR1 WNHNN and CDR2 SYGVQD (reference sequence). V was pared by 5 bases and J by 0 bases, with 2 bases of the junction left unmatched. CDR3 length equals 14 residues. The CDR3 DNA is TGCGCCAGCAGTCGGGACAGTAGCACAGATACGCAGTATTTT. Its protein is CASSRDSSTDTQYF.

V gene TRBV28 combines with J gene TRBJ2-7, with TRBD2 identical over 10 bases. After removal of 6 bases from V and 1 base from J, the junction contained 6 bases not matched to a gene. From germline, CDR1 is MDHEN and CDR2 SYDVKM. CDR3 length equals 15 residues. CDR3 nucleotides: TGTGCCAGCAGCTTAGCGGGAGGCCCTTCCTACGAGCAGTACTTC. It encodes CASSLAGGPSYEQYF.

The genes are TRBV6-1 and TRBJ2-7; no firm D call. The germline CDR1 and CDR2 sequences are MNHNS and SASEGT. The CDR3 is 14 amino acids. Trimming took 3 bases from V and 0 from J, leaving 9 bases between them. CDR3 nucleotide sequence: TGTGCCAGCAGTGAGCCAGACATCTCCTACGAGCAGTACTTC. As protein: CASSEPDISYEQYF.

V and J are TRBV7-8 and TRBJ2-1, with 10 positions matching TRBD1. The V segment lost 6 bases and the J segment 6 bases; nucleotides outside the gene matches: 11. CDR1 is SGHVS, CDR2 FQNEAQ, per germline. CDR3 length: 16 amino acids. CDR3 residues: CASRVGAGTGVNEQFF. The CDR3 coding sequence is TGTGCCAGCAGGGTGGGCGCCGGGACAGGGGTCAATGAGCAGTTCTTC.

The V gene is TRBV27, the J gene TRBJ2-3; possible D gene TRBD2, 6 bases. The CDR3 runs to 18 residues. Germline CDR1 is MNHEY and CDR2 is SMNVEV (reference sequence). V lost 1 base and J 2 bases, leaving 19 bases between the germline ends. CDR3 sequence reads: CASSLYPPWRGATDTQYF. DNA of the CDR3: TGTGCCAGCAGTTTATATCCTCCCTGGCGGGGAGCCACAGATACGCAGTATTTT.

The gene calls are TRBV11-1 and TRBJ2-5, with 11 bases aligning to TRBD2. The CDR3 spans 15 residues. The V gene's germline CDR1 is SGHAT and CDR2 FQDESV (reference sequence). Unmatched junction bases numbered 5, after V lost 6 bases and J lost 2 bases. CDR3: CASSFGLAGQETQYF. CDR3 DNA sequence: TGTGCCAGCAGTTTCGGACTAGCGGGTCAAGAGACCCAGTACTTC. Variable domain in full (rest from reference TRBV11-1 and TRBJ2-5): EAEVAQSPRYKITEKSQAVAFWCDPISGHATLYWYRQILGQGPELLVQFQDESVVDDSQLPKDRFSAERLKGVDSTLKIQPAELGDSAMYLCASSFGLAGQETQYFGPGTRLLVL.

The V call is TRBV19, the J call TRBJ2-7; a weak D match, TRBD2 (6 bases). CDR1 and CDR2 from the germline V gene are LNHDA and SQIVND (reference sequence). V was shortened by 5 bases and J by 6 bases, with 20 bases between the two germline ends. The CDR3 loop spans 15 amino acids. CDR3 coding DNA: TGTGCCAGTAGTGAGGGAGGCAGGTTGGGGCGCGAGCAGTACTTC. Translated: CASSEGGRLGREQYF.

This chain joins TRBV30 and TRBJ2-2, with a weak D call TRBD2 (6 bases). The CDR3 runs to 15 residues. CDR1 is GTSNPN, CDR2 SVGIG, per germline (reference sequence). The V end lost 2 bases, the J end lost 2 bases, and 12 bases lay between the germline ends. CDR3 sequence (DNA): TGTGCCTGGAGTTTAGCGGAGACTAACACCGGGGAGCTGTTTTTT. Protein product: CAWSLAETNTGELFF. Complete variable domain (other parts from reference TRBV30 and TRBJ2-2): SQTIHQWPATLVQPVGSPLSLECTVEGTSNPNLYWYRQAAGRGLQLLFYSVGIGQISSEVPQNLSASRPQDRQFILSSKKLLLSDSGFYLCAWSLAETNTGELFFGEGSRLTVL.

The J gene is TRBJ2-1, the V gene TRBV11-2; maybe TRBD1 (5 bases). V was trimmed by 2 bases and J by 9 bases, leaving 14 bases between them. The CDR3 is 14 residues long. Germline V gene data show CDR1 as SGHAT and CDR2 as FQNNGV. The CDR3 protein is CASSLNRRQGEQFF. The CDR3 DNA reads as TGTGCCAGCAGCTTAAACCGCAGGCAGGGTGAGCAGTTCTTC.

This clone was counted only a few times. The chain has TRBV27 and TRBJ2-7; D possibly corresponds to TRBD2 (6 bases). CDR1 and CDR2 from the germline V gene are MNHEY and SMNVEV (reference sequence). V lost 5 bases and J 4 bases, leaving 18 bases between the germline ends. The CDR3 runs 15 residues. The CDR3 DNA reads TGTGCCAGCAGTCTAAACCGGGACTTTTGGTACGAGCAGTACTTC. Protein sequence: CASSLNRDFWYEQYF.

This clone was detected ten times or more. The chain recombines TRBV6-6 with TRBJ2-1; 9 bases are shared with TRBD2. CDR1 and CDR2 from the germline V gene are MNHNY and SVGAGI (reference sequence). This CDR3 has 15 residues. V shed 4 bases, J shed 8 bases, and the junction held 9 bases outside the gene matches. The CDR3 nucleotides are TGTGCCAGCAGTTTAGGCAATAGCGGGAGTGATGAGCAGTTCTTC. Amino acids: CASSLGNSGSDEQFF.